This T cell receptor (beta chain) is from a study of OX40 agonist ivuxolimab in advanced cancers. Looking at the study overall: The mean age was about 61 years, ranging from roughly 23 to 79, with over 70% of participants male.

Study observations and caveats: Partly responding patients at 0.1-3.0 mg/kg showed some of the smallest clonal expansion. Dosing at 0.1 to 3.0 mg/kg was accompanied by clonal expansion of CD4+ and CD8+ blood T cells by week 6. CD8+ T cells (on average) carried more expanded clones than CD4+ T cells.

In regard to this clone: Its cognate antigen is unknown.

The CDR3 length is 11 residues. V dropped 5 bases and J dropped 8 bases, with 10 bases sitting between them. In germline, CDR1 is DFQATT, CDR2 SNEGSKA (reference sequence). Assay: immunoSEQ multiplex PCR; the TCRdb copy retains only in-frame clones and omits some. The sample lists tens of thousands of clones, approximately 91% occurring once. The source material was CD4+ or CD8+ T cells sorted from blood, sampled in a trial of the OX40 agonist ivuxolimab. This rearrangement joins TRBV20-1 to TRBJ2-1; D remains ambiguous. The sequence was obtained from an adult with an advanced solid tumor such as melanoma, head and neck, liver or kidney cancer. The DNA for the CDR3 is TGCAGTGCTCCCTTCTATTATGAGCAGTTCTTC. It encodes CSAPFYYEQFF.